A single sample is the source of the 11 T cell receptor beta chains below, sequenced in a study of molecular identifiers for immune sequencing clone quantification. TCRdb passed the PCR reads through MiXCR, listing each CDR3 protein once. The sample carries about half a million distinct CDR3 sequences, about 22% recorded once. The sequenced material came from naive CD8+ T cells from blood, with Jurkat cell RNA spiked in. The subset: FACS-sorted CD8+CD4-CCR7+CD45RA+ naive T cells. Receptors were obtained from a human donor in good health. Some libraries in this study had Jurkat cell RNA spiked in.

There are many counts of this clonotype. The chain joins TRBV18 to TRBJ1-1; 7 positions agree with TRBD1. The CDR3 runs 15 residues. The V and J ends lost 0 bases and 7 bases, in that order; junction bases with no gene match: 8. Per germline, CDR1 KGHSH and CDR2 LQKENI. CDR3 DNA sequence: TGTGCCAGCTCACCACCCGAGACAGGGTGGAGTGAAGCTTTCTTT. This gives the protein CASSPPETGWSEAFF.

This clonotype was picked up a small number of times. A much larger clonotype is one base distant, so this may be a read error. The chain couples TRBV20-1 to TRBJ2-7; 9 nucleotides line up with TRBD1. This CDR3 comprises 13 residues. Germline V gene lookup returns CDR1 DFQATT and CDR2 SNEGSKA (reference sequence). The CDR3 region has the DNA TGCAGTGCCCGACAGGGGGGCTTCTTCGAGCGGTACTTC. This sequence encodes CSARQGGFFERYF.

This clonotype was observed a handful of times. The chain uses TRBV27 and TRBJ1-2; 8 bases are a match to TRBD1. The V segment lost 6 bases and the J segment 8 bases; nucleotides outside the gene matches: 11. The CDR3 consists of 14 residues. The germline gives CDR1 MNHEY, CDR2 SMNVEV (reference sequence). The CDR3: CASSPRRAGGGYTF. The CDR3 coding sequence is TGTGCCAGCAGCCCCAGGAGGGCAGGGGGCGGCTACACCTTC.

This clonotype was seen at least ten times. The gene calls are TRBV27 and TRBJ2-6, with 10 bases aligning to TRBD1. The CDR3 extends over 20 amino acids. Germline values: CDR1 MNHEY, CDR2 SMNVEV (reference sequence). Trimming took 5 bases from V and 0 from J; bases not matched to a gene: 13. The CDR3 region has the DNA TGTGCCAGCAGTCCCAGACCGGGACAGGGGTCTAGCTCTGGGGCCAACGTCCTGACTTTC. This translates into CASSPRPGQGSSSGANVLTF.

As to this clonotype: This may be a read error: a much more frequent sequence differs by one nucleotide. V usage is TRBV20-1 and J usage is TRBJ2-3; 7 bases map to TRBD2. Germline loops: CDR1 DFQATT, CDR2 SNEGSKA (reference sequence). Trimming removed 6 bases from V and 6 bases from J; junction bases left unmatched: 9. The length of the CDR3 is 13 residues. CDR3 nucleotide sequence: TGCAGTGCCTCGCAGACTAGCCCGGATACGCAGTATTTT. It codes for CSASQTSPDTQYF.

V usage is TRBV6-1 and J usage is TRBJ2-7, with unresolved D. V was pared by 2 bases and J by 7 bases, with 12 bases between. This CDR3 contains 13 residues. The germline V gene has CDR1 MNHNS and CDR2 SASEGT. The CDR3 bases are TGTGCCAGCAGTGAACTAGGACCTCGAGAGCAGTACTTC. This sequence encodes CASSELGPREQYF.

This clonotype was detected many times. The V call is TRBV20-1, the J call TRBJ1-2, with D uncertain. V was shortened by 3 bases and J by 5 bases, with 13 bases between the two germline ends. Germline-derived CDR1 and CDR2 are DFQATT and SNEGSKA (reference sequence). The CDR3 is 13 residues long. The CDR3 DNA follows: TGCAGTGCTAGTGCCTCCTTATTTTATGGCTACACCTTC. Translated: CSASASLFYGYTF.

The sample holds many counts of this clonotype. V is TRBV7-2 and J is TRBJ2-3; TRBD1 matches at 8 bases. The CDR3 totals 16 residues. Trimming took 5 bases from V and 2 from J; bases not matched to a gene: 9. In germline, CDR1 is SGHTA, CDR2 FQGNSA. The CDR3 sequence is CASSLQDRALTDTQYF. The CDR3 DNA reads TGTGCCAGCAGCCTTCAGGACAGGGCCCTCACAGATACGCAGTATTTT.

This clonotype was observed a few times. This rearrangement joins TRBV6-1 to TRBJ2-7; possible D gene TRBD1, 5 bases. The CDR3 runs 13 residues. V was cut by 11 bases and J by 0 bases, with 14 bases left in between. Germline CDR1 MNHNS, CDR2 SASEGT. CDR3 protein: CALKERGSYEQYF. DNA of the CDR3: TGTGCCCTAAAGGAAAGGGGCTCCTACGAGCAGTACTTC.

This clonotype has a single count. The chain employs TRBV4-1 and TRBJ1-5; no clear D gene. The CDR3 loop spans 15 amino acids. Trimming left V 3 bases short and J 3 bases short, with 12 bases between. CDR1 is MGHRA, CDR2 YSYEKL, per germline. In DNA, the CDR3 is TGCGCCAGCAGCCAGTTCGATATAGCCAATCAGCCCCAGCATTTT. It yields the protein CASSQFDIANQPQHF.

V is TRBV6-5 and J is TRBJ2-3; 7 bases map to TRBD2. This CDR3 has 16 amino acids. Germline CDR1 is MNHEY and CDR2 is SVGAGI. V dropped 2 bases and J dropped 4; count of bases not matched to a gene: 9. CDR3: CASSYLAVPTPDTQYF. The CDR3 DNA sequence: TGTGCCAGCAGTTACCTAGCGGTCCCGACCCCAGATACGCAGTATTTT.